This TCR beta chain was identified in a study of T cell repertoires in cytomegalovirus infection. About the research overall: CMV infection and matching HLA type were both indicated by public TCR beta signatures.

V lost 2 bases and J lost 8; bases outside the gene matches: 9. Germline V gene lookup returns CDR1 SGHDT and CDR2 YYEEEE. The CDR3 runs to 14 residues. Study findings and constraints: CMV-specific TCR beta clonotypes restricted by HLA-C dominated the ex vivo response. Carriers of CMV plus the relevant HLA were identified by cumulative public TCR beta family frequency.

This clonotype was counted only a few times. Its target is unknown. TCRdb re-called the reads with MiXCR, one entry per CDR3 protein. The sample yields a few hundred thousand distinct CDR3 sequences, 15% to 20% seen once. The source is a human donor in good health (CMV status not recorded). Some clones in this sample may be carry-over from other donors' samples. The sample consisted of CD8+ T cells from PBMCs. The chain is built from TRBV5-6 and TRBJ1-1; 7 bases agree with TRBD1. CDR3 region: CASSFEGGQTEAFF. In DNA form, the CDR3 reads TGTGCCAGCAGCTTCGAAGGGGGACAGACCGAAGCTTTCTTT.